These 22 T cell receptor beta chains came from one sample sequenced in a study of shared clonotypes between healthy human individuals. The repertoire was sequenced with immunoSEQ multiplex PCR; TCRdb's copy has only in-frame clones and lacks some. The table has 650,000 to 750,000 clones, less than 80% seen once; the top ten hold around 2%. Sequenced sample: memory CD4+ T cells sorted from blood. Subset given: CD45RA-negative fraction. The receptors shown here come from a woman aged 30 to 39 in good health.

V and J are TRBV5-1 and TRBJ1-2, with D perhaps matching TRBD1 (6 bases). V was shortened by 0 bases and J by 4 bases, with 25 bases between the two germline ends. This CDR3 spans 19 amino acids. CDR1 SGHRS and CDR2 YFSETQ come from the germline V gene. The CDR3 coding sequence is TGCGCCAGCAGCTTGGCCCCACAGGGAAAGGCCCACCCCGTCTATGGCTACACCTTC. Amino acids: CASSLAPQGKAHPVYGYTF.

V and J are TRBV6-1 and TRBJ2-7; D perhaps matches TRBD2 (6 bases). This CDR3 has 14 amino acids. The V and J ends lost 6 bases and 7 bases respectively, with 19 bases between them. Germline CDR1 is MNHNS and CDR2 is SASEGT. This CDR3 is CASRTSGGAGEQYF. The CDR3 bases are TGTGCCAGCAGAACAAGCGGAGGGGCTGGGGAGCAGTACTTC.

This clone turned up a few times. Here the CDR3 DNA reads TGTGCCAGCAGTTTATCTGGTGGGAGGGGAATCGAGCAGTACTTC. Its protein is CASSLSGGRGIEQYF. The chain couples TRBV27 to TRBJ2-7, with TRBD2 identical over 7 bases. CDR3 length: 15 residues. V was clipped by 0 bases and J by 6 bases; unmatched bases: 8. Germline CDR1 reads MNHEY; CDR2 reads SMNVEV (reference sequence).

There are a few counts of this clone. The rearrangement joins TRBV5-1 to TRBJ1-1, with TRBD1 matching 8 bases. This CDR3 comprises 18 residues. The germline gives CDR1 SGHRS, CDR2 YFSETQ. The junction had 19 bases not matched to a gene; V was cut back by 5 bases and J by 4 bases. CDR3 sequence reads: CASSPIPGGAVGSTEAFF. In nucleotides, the CDR3 is TGCGCCAGCAGTCCGATCCCAGGGGGCGCGGTGGGTTCCACTGAAGCTTTCTTT.

In nucleotides, the CDR3 is TGCAGCGTTCTTAACCCCCCCCAAGAGACCCAGTACTTC. This gives the protein CSVLNPPQETQYF. This chain uses TRBV29-1 with TRBJ2-5; D gene ambiguous. The CDR3 covers 13 residues. CDR1 is SQVTM, CDR2 ANQGSEA, per germline. V was clipped by 5 bases and J by 1 base, with 11 bases between them.

This clone was counted many times. The same CDR3 also results from other DNA sequences found in this sample. This chain connects TRBV28 to TRBJ1-5; D ambiguous. V gave up 1 base and J gave up 0 bases, with 1 base separating them. The CDR3 length is 13 residues. Germline V lookup: CDR1 MDHEN, CDR2 SYDVKM. For the CDR3, the DNA is TGTGCCAGCAGTTTATATAGCAATCAGCCCCAGCATTTT. It yields the protein CASSLYSNQPQHF.

Notes on this clone: This sample includes further DNA sequences coding for the same CDR3. The V gene is TRBV4-1, the J gene TRBJ1-3; no firm D call. The CDR3 has 13 amino acids. The V and J ends lost 3 bases and 2 bases respectively, with 5 bases between them. Per germline, CDR1 MGHRA and CDR2 YSYEKL. This CDR3 is CASSHDTGNTIYF. CDR3 sequence (DNA): TGCGCCAGCAGCCATGACACTGGAAACACCATATATTTT.

This clone turned up a few times. The chain joins TRBV7-9 to TRBJ1-4; D not certain. The CDR3 contains 14 residues. Trimming removed 2 bases from V and 0 bases from J, with 4 bases in between. Germline V gene lookup returns CDR1 SEHNR and CDR2 FQNEAQ (reference sequence). The CDR3 protein is CASSLTSTNEKLFF. The CDR3 DNA follows: TGTGCCAGCAGCTTAACCTCAACTAATGAAAAACTGTTTTTT.

This sequence joins TRBV18 and TRBJ2-3; TRBD1 matches 8 bases. The V and J ends lost 3 bases and 6 bases, in that order; junction bases with no gene match: 14. The germline V gene has CDR1 KGHSH and CDR2 LQKENI. This CDR3 region has 17 residues. CDR3: CASSPQGAGPSEDTQYF. In DNA form, the CDR3 reads TGTGCCAGCTCACCTCAGGGGGCCGGCCCCTCCGAGGATACGCAGTATTTT.

A note on this clone: Other DNA variants within this sample encode the same CDR3. The rearrangement joins TRBV5-4 to TRBJ2-7, with TRBD2 matching 14 bases. Germline trimming cut 4 bases from V and 0 bases from J; bases unmatched to any gene: 6. CDR3 size: 17 residues. The germline CDR1 and CDR2 sequences are SGHNT and YYREEE (reference sequence). CDR3 bases: TGTGCCAGCAGCCCTGGGACTAGCGGGAGATCCTCCTACGAGCAGTACTTC. Amino acid sequence: CASSPGTSGRSSYEQYF.

The chain links TRBV28 to TRBJ2-2; 7 positions agree with TRBD1. Trimming cost V 2 bases and J 7 bases; bases outside gene matches: 13. Germline CDR1 and CDR2: MDHEN and SYDVKM. This CDR3 region has 17 residues. The CDR3 DNA is TGTGCCAGCAGTTTACACAAGGGGGCACCCAGGGACGGGGAGCTGTTTTTT. Amino acid sequence: CASSLHKGAPRDGELFF.

This chain connects TRBV7-9 to TRBJ2-5, with 7 bases that match TRBD1. The CDR3 has 15 amino acids. With 5 bases clipped from V and 0 bases from J, the junction kept 6 bases outside the gene matches. Germline V gene lookup returns CDR1 SEHNR and CDR2 FQNEAQ (reference sequence). The CDR3 reads CASSIGTDHQETQYF. DNA of the CDR3: TGTGCCAGCAGCATTGGGACAGACCACCAAGAGACCCAGTACTTC.

About this clone itself: Other DNA sequences in this sample translate to the same CDR3. The gene calls are TRBV5-1 and TRBJ1-3; a possible D gene is TRBD1 (5 bases). The CDR3 totals 14 residues. V lost 4 bases, J lost 4 bases, and 12 bases lay in between. Germline CDR1 is SGHRS and CDR2 is YFSETQ. The CDR3 DNA sequence: TGCGCCAGCAGCACCGGGACTGCAGGAAACACCATATATTTT. Protein product: CASSTGTAGNTIYF.

This clone occurred a few times. The chain employs TRBV18 and TRBJ1-1; the D is unclear. The germline V gene has CDR1 KGHSH and CDR2 LQKENI. V lost 3 bases and J 1 base, leaving 12 bases between the germline ends. This CDR3 has 15 residues. CDR3 DNA: TGTGCCAGCTCACCCTTACTTTCAAGGAACACTGAAGCTTTCTTT. Protein: CASSPLLSRNTEAFF. The full variable domain, rest sourced from reference TRBV18 and TRBJ1-1, is NAGVMQNPRHLVRRRGQEARLRCSPMKGHSHVYWYRQLPEEGLKFMVYLQKENIIDESGMPKERFSAEFPKEGPSILRIQQVVRGDSAAYFCASSPLLSRNTEAFFGQGTRLTVV.

The chain combines TRBV2 with TRBJ1-3, with D perhaps matching TRBD1 (6 bases). Trimming removed 6 bases at V and 4 bases at J, with 13 bases between. This CDR3 comprises 14 residues. CDR1 and CDR2 from the germline V gene are SNHLY and FYNNEI. DNA of the CDR3: TGTGCCAGCAGCCGGGCTCAGGGGGGAAACACCATATATTTT. This sequence encodes CASSRAQGGNTIYF.

V is TRBV19 and J is TRBJ1-5; D is possibly TRBD1 (6 bases). CDR1 and CDR2 (germline): LNHDA, SQIVND (reference sequence). V shed 8 bases and J shed 5 bases, with 25 bases lying between them. The CDR3 runs 17 residues. CDR3 region: CASAWTEGRIGDQPQHF. DNA for the CDR3: TGTGCCAGTGCCTGGACAGAGGGTAGGATCGGGGATCAGCCCCAGCATTTT. Supplemented by reference TRBV19 and TRBJ1-5, the full variable domain reads DGGITQSPKYLFRKEGQNVTLSCEQNLNHDAMYWYRQDPGQGLRLIYYSQIVNDFQKGDIAEGYSVSREKKESFPLTVTSAQKNPTAFYLCASAWTEGRIGDQPQHFGDGTRLSIL.

CDR3 bases: TGTGCCAGCAGCCAAGGCAGGAGAGGAGTGGGGGCCAACGTCCTGACTTTC. Residues: CASSQGRRGVGANVLTF. The rearrangement joins TRBV14 to TRBJ2-6; D is unresolved. Trimming took 1 base from V and 4 from J, leaving 14 bases between them. Germline loops: CDR1 SGHDN, CDR2 FVKESK. This CDR3 is built from 17 residues. Combining the CDR3 with reference TRBV14 and TRBJ2-6 gives the whole variable domain EAGVTQFPSHSVIEKGQTVTLRCDPISGHDNLYWYRRVMGKEIKFLLHFVKESKQDESGMPNNRFLAERTGGTYSTLKVQPAELEDSGVYFCASSQGRRGVGANVLTFGAGSRLTVL.

The CDR3: CASSRSQQLNQPQHF. CDR3 nucleotide sequence: TGTGCCAGCTCACGGTCGCAACAGTTAAATCAGCCCCAGCATTTT. The V and J genes are TRBV18 and TRBJ1-5; D is undetermined. Germline V gene sequence: CDR1 KGHSH, CDR2 LQKENI. V shed 4 bases and J shed 4 bases, with 14 bases lying between them. The length of the CDR3 is 15 residues.

The chain links TRBV16 to TRBJ1-6; a possible D gene is TRBD1 (6 bases). Germline V gene lookup returns CDR1 KGHSY and CDR2 FQNENV. The CDR3 is 15 amino acids. Deletions cut 5 bases from V and 6 bases from J, with 14 bases between. CDR3 in amino acids: CASSAMGGINSPLHF. The CDR3 DNA reads as TGTGCCAGCAGCGCAATGGGGGGCATTAATTCACCCCTCCACTTT.

A few counts support this clone. Additional DNA sequences in this sample encode the identical CDR3. The CDR3 nucleotides are TGCGCCAGCAGCTTTTCAGGGGCCCAAGAGACCCAGTACTTC. This gives the protein CASSFSGAQETQYF. The gene calls are TRBV5-1 and TRBJ2-5; the D gene is possibly TRBD1 (6 bases). V lost 2 bases to trimming and J lost 1 base, with 9 bases between them. CDR1 and CDR2 from the germline V gene are SGHRS and YFSETQ. CDR3 length: 14 amino acids.

This clone was recorded a few times. The chain couples TRBV19 to TRBJ2-3; tentatively, D is TRBD2 (5 bases). V lost 8 bases and J lost 4, with 13 bases in between. The germline V gene encodes CDR1 LNHDA and CDR2 SQIVND (reference sequence). This CDR3 has 13 amino acids. CDR3 residues: CASARGQADTQYF. The DNA for the CDR3 is TGTGCCAGTGCCCGGGGTCAGGCAGATACGCAGTATTTT.

The CDR3 nucleotides read TGTGCCAGCAGTTATGGACAAGATTATGGCTACACCTTC. Translation gives CASSYGQDYGYTF. This chain connects TRBV6-5 to TRBJ1-2; a weak D match, TRBD1 (5 bases). Germline lookup yields CDR1 MNHEY and CDR2 SVGAGI. V lost 3 bases and J 5 bases, leaving 10 bases between the germline ends. The CDR3 length is 13 residues.